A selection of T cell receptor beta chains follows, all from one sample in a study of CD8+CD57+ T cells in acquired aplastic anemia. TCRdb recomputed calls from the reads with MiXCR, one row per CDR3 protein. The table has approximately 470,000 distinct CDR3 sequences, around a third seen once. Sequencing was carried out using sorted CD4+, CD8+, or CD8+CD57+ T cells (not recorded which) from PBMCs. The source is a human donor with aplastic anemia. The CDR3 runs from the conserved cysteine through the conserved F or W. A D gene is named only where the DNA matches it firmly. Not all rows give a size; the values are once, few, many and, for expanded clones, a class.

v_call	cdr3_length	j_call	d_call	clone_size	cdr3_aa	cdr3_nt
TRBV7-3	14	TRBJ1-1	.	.	CASKAGSLNTEAFF	TGTGCCAGCAAGGCAGGTTCCCTGAACACTGAAGCTTTCTTT
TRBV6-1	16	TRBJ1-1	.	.	CASSLGLGVFNTEAFF	TGTGCCAGCAGCTTAGGATTGGGGGTTTTTAACACTGAAGCTTTCTTT
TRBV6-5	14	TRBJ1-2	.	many	CASSWRDKDYGYTF	TGTGCCAGCAGTTGGAGGGACAAAGACTATGGCTACACCTTC
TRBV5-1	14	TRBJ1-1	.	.	CVSSPGLGDTEAFF	TGCGTCAGCAGCCCGGGACTCGGAGACACTGAAGCTTTCTTT
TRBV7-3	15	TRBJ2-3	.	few	CASSPGSDFTDTQYF	TGTGCCAGCAGCCCGGGTTCAGACTTCACAGATACGCAGTATTTT
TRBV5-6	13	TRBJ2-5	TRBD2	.	CASSGRVGETQYF	TGTGCCAGCAGCGGGAGGGTTGGAGAGACCCAGTACTTC
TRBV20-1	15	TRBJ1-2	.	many	CSASPNRERNYGYTF	TGCAGTGCTAGCCCTAACAGGGAACGTAACTATGGCTACACCTTC
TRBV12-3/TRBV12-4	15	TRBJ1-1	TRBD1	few	CASSLAAGGRTEAFF	TGTGCCAGCAGTTTAGCGGCAGGGGGCCGGACTGAAGCTTTCTTT
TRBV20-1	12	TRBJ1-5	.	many	CSARTGSEPQHF	TGCAGTGCTAGAACAGGGTCAGAGCCCCAGCATTTT
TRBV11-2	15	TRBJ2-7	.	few	CASSLFQGRVLEQYF	TGTGCCAGCAGCTTGTTTCAGGGCCGAGTCCTCGAGCAGTACTTC
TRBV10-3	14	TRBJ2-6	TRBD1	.	CAIQTGAGANVLTF	TGTGCCATTCAAACAGGGGCTGGGGCCAACGTCCTGACTTTC
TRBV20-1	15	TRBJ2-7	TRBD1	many	CSARGPDRGAGEQYF	TGCAGTGCTAGGGGACCGGACAGGGGAGCGGGCGAGCAGTACTTC
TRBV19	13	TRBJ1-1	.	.	CAGRQTGNTEAFF	TGTGCCGGTAGACAAACAGGGAACACTGAAGCTTTCTTT
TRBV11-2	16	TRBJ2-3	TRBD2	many	CASSSPSGRVADTQYF	TGTGCCAGCAGCTCCCCCAGCGGGAGGGTCGCAGATACGCAGTATTTT
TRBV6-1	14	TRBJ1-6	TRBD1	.	CASSEGTGVSPLHF	TGTGCCAGCAGTGAAGGGACAGGGGTCTCACCCCTCCACTTT
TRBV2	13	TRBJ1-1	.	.	CASRPDRNTEAFF	TGTGCCAGCAGACCCGACAGGAACACTGAAGCTTTCTTT